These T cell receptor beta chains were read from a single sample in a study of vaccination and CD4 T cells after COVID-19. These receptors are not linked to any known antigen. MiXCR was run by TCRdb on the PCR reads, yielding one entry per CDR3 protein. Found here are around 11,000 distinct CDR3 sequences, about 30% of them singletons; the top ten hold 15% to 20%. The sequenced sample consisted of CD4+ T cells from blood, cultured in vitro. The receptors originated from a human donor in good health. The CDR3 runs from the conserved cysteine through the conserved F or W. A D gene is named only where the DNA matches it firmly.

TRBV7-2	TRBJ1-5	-	CASSFRADAHQPQHF
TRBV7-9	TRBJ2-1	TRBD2	CASSLGTGGNEQFF
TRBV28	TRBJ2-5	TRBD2	CASSPRRSGRKETQYF
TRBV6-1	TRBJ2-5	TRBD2	CASSDLAGVPETQYF
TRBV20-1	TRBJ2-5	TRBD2	CSARHRAGGETQYF
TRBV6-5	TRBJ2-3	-	CASSYSDTQYF
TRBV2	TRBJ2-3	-	CASSEGGYTDTQYF
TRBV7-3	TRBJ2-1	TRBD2	CASSLTLGGDANNEQFF
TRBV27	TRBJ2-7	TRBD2	CASSLLLAGYSYEQYF
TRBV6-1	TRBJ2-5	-	CASLLGRETQYF
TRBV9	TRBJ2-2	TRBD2	CASTHNAGASTGELFF
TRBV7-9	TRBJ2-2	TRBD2	CASSIKTSGGNTGELFF
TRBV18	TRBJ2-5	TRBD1	CASSRDSYQETQYF
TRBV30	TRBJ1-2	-	CAWRGQVGGYTF
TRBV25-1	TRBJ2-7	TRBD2	CASSSRGSGYYEQYF
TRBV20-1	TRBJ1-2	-	CSARGGGDYGYTF
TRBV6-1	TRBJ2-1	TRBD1	CASNIRQGSYNEQFF